A single sample gave rise to the 20 T cell receptor beta chains below, sequenced in a study of blood T cell repertoires in COVID-19. Some clones are missing from TCRdb's copy, which holds only in-frame ones; the method was immunoSEQ multiplex PCR. The sample holds some 140,000 clones, roughly three quarters seen once. The sequencing input was peripheral blood. Receptors were obtained from a woman aged 70-85 years with COVID-19, enrolled during active disease.

The V gene is TRBV6-2 or TRBV6-3, the J gene TRBJ1-2; D remains unclear. There are 17 residues in the CDR3. V shed 2 bases and J shed 7 bases, with 23 bases lying between them. Germline CDR1 and CDR2: MNHEY and SVGEGT. CDR3 amino acids: CASSYPKTVGLWGGYTF. The CDR3 coding sequence is TGTGCCAGCAGTTACCCGAAAACGGTCGGACTGTGGGGTGGCTACACCTTC.

The V call is TRBV4-1, the J call TRBJ1-2; 9 positions match TRBD1. The germline CDR1 and CDR2 sequences are MGHRA and YSYEKL. This CDR3 region has 14 residues. The V gene end was trimmed by 2 bases and the J gene end by 5 bases; junction bases not matched to a gene: 3. CDR3 nucleotides: TGCGCCAGCAGCCAACCTGGACAGGGGTATGGCTACACCTTC. Translating it yields CASSQPGQGYGYTF.

The chain uses TRBV2 and TRBJ2-1, with 8 bases that match TRBD2. V shed 6 bases, J shed 12 bases, and the junction held 10 bases outside the gene matches. This CDR3 comprises 13 residues. CDR1 SNHLY and CDR2 FYNNEI come from the germline V gene. CDR3 coding DNA: TGTGCCAGCAGCCCTGCAGCGGGGGCGGGGCAGTTCTTC. As protein: CASSPAAGAGQFF.

Details on this clone: Other DNA sequences in this sample translate to the same CDR3. The chain joins TRBV6-5 to TRBJ1-2; 10 positions agree with TRBD1. Trimming cost V 4 bases and J 2 bases; bases outside gene matches: 4. The CDR3 consists of 15 residues. Germline V gene data show CDR1 as MNHEY and CDR2 as SVGAGI. The CDR3 bases are TGTGCCAGCAGTTCACCGGGACAGGGGAACTATGGCTACACCTTC. It translates to CASSSPGQGNYGYTF.

This clone was found once. This chain connects TRBV6-6 to TRBJ1-6; 7 positions match TRBD1. V dropped 0 bases and J dropped 5; count of bases not matched to a gene: 4. Germline V gives CDR1 MNHNY, CDR2 SVGAGI (reference sequence). The CDR3 is 16 residues long. The CDR3, as DNA: TGTGCCAGCAGTTACTCTGAGGACAGGCATAATTCACCCCTCCACTTT. It codes for CASSYSEDRHNSPLHF.

The rearrangement uses TRBV6-6 and TRBJ1-1, with TRBD1 matching 7 bases. V shed 2 bases and J 10 bases; nucleotides not matched to a gene: 7. The CDR3 is 13 residues long. CDR1 is MNHNY, CDR2 SVGAGI, per germline (reference sequence). The CDR3 protein is CASSYDWQGGAFF. The CDR3 DNA sequence: TGTGCCAGCAGTTACGACTGGCAGGGGGGAGCTTTCTTT.

This clone was found once. The J gene is TRBJ1-4, the V gene TRBV20-1; 7 bases are shared with TRBD1. In germline, CDR1 is DFQATT, CDR2 SNEGSKA (reference sequence). The CDR3 contains 11 residues. The junction had 3 bases not matched to a gene; V was cut back by 6 bases and J by 8 bases. CDR3: CSAPTGEKLFF. The CDR3 DNA reads as TGCAGTGCACCGACAGGGGAAAAACTGTTTTTT.

The sample holds a few counts of this clone. The genes are TRBV11-2 and TRBJ1-1, with D unresolved. Germline V lookup: CDR1 SGHAT, CDR2 FQNNGV. Trimming stripped 0 bases from V and 11 bases from J, with 13 bases between. There are 13 residues in the CDR3. CDR3: CASSLDWHTRAFF. For the CDR3, the DNA is TGTGCCAGCAGCTTAGATTGGCACACCAGGGCTTTCTTT.

This chain links TRBV12-3 or TRBV12-4 with TRBJ1-1; no firm D call. The V gene lost 6 bases and the J gene lost 5 bases, with 13 bases spanning the gap. This CDR3 is 13 amino acids long. The CDR3 sequence is CASRLTVVTEAFF. CDR3 bases: TGTGCCAGCAGACTCACAGTGGTTACTGAAGCTTTCTTT.

The chain has TRBV4-2 and TRBJ1-3; 7 nucleotides line up with TRBD1. The trim removed 8 bases at V and 2 bases at J, leaving 9 bases unmatched. There are 15 residues in the CDR3. The V gene's germline CDR1 is LGHNA and CDR2 YNFKEQ. CDR3 coding DNA: TGTGCCAGCGGCAGAGACAGGGCCGCTGGAAACACCATATATTTT. This codes for CASGRDRAAGNTIYF.

The chain links TRBV11-2 to TRBJ1-1; 7 nucleotides line up with TRBD1. V trimming: 5 bases; J trimming: 5 bases; junction bases outside the gene matches: 11. In germline, CDR1 is SGHAT, CDR2 FQNNGV. This CDR3 is built from 15 residues. In nucleotides, the CDR3 is TGTGCCAGCAGCCAACAGGGGTACCTTAGGACTGAAGCTTTCTTT. Encoded protein: CASSQQGYLRTEAFF.

This clone was observed a single time. This likely comes from a read error, as the CDR3 has no conserved phenylalanine or tryptophan at its end. No DNA is shown, since the ends of the CDR3 on it are uncertain; the CDR3 is the one TCRdb lists. The chain is built from TRBV6-1 and TRBJ1-2; the D call TRBD1 from the table was never checked on the DNA. The CDR3 is 11 residues long, counting both termini. CDR1 and CDR2 from the germline V gene are MNHNS and SASEGT. CDR3 loop: CASSDLRQVQP.

The rearrangement joins TRBV15 to TRBJ2-5, with D maybe TRBD2 (5 bases). The V gene lost 1 base and the J gene lost 2 bases, with 17 bases spanning the gap. Germline V gives CDR1 LNHNV, CDR2 YYDKDF (reference sequence). There are 17 residues in the CDR3. Here the CDR3 reads CATSRASPIIAQETQYF. The CDR3 DNA sequence: TGTGCCACCAGCAGAGCCAGTCCCATCATAGCGCAAGAGACCCAGTACTTC.

This clone has more than one count but fewer than ten. The rearrangement joins TRBV28 to TRBJ1-1; possible D gene TRBD1, 5 bases. Trimming cost V 5 bases and J 0 bases, with 13 bases left between them. This CDR3 region has 15 residues. Looked up from germline, CDR1 is MDHEN and CDR2 is SYDVKM. In nucleotides, the CDR3 is TGTGCCAGCAGTGTCCCCAGGGTACTGAACACTGAAGCTTTCTTT. Translated: CASSVPRVLNTEAFF.

The rearrangement links TRBV30 to TRBJ2-3, with TRBD2 matching over 7 bases. The CDR3 totals 14 residues. J was trimmed by 3 bases and V by 5 bases; bases with no gene match: 8. Per germline, CDR1 GTSNPN and CDR2 SVGIG (reference sequence). This CDR3 reads CAWAGAGETDTQYF. The CDR3 DNA reads as TGTGCCTGGGCTGGGGCGGGGGAAACAGATACGCAGTATTTT.

The J gene is TRBJ2-1, the V gene TRBV3-1 (or the pseudogene TRBV3-2); 10 nucleotides align to TRBD1. The CDR3 sequence is 17 residues long. V lost 2 bases, J lost 4 bases, and 8 bases stayed unmatched. Per germline, CDR1 LGHDT and CDR2 YNNKEL (reference sequence). The CDR3 loop is CASSQSGRGQGYNEQFF. DNA of the CDR3: TGTGCCAGCAGCCAATCGGGTAGGGGACAGGGGTACAATGAGCAGTTCTTC.

The chain has TRBV24-1 and TRBJ1-1, with unresolved D. The germline CDR1 and CDR2 sequences are KGHDR and SFDVKD. The CDR3 consists of 13 residues. Trimming left V 3 bases short and J 1 base short, with 5 bases between. CDR3 sequence: CATSDRRNTEAFF. The CDR3 coding sequence is TGTGCCACCAGTGATCGGAGGAACACTGAAGCTTTCTTT.

This chain connects TRBV7-9 to TRBJ2-1; 8 nucleotides match TRBD2. The CDR3 loop spans 17 amino acids. CDR1 is SEHNR and CDR2 is FQNEAQ in the germline V gene (reference sequence). V dropped 1 base and J dropped 3; count of bases not matched to a gene: 8. CDR3 nucleotides: TGTGCCAGCAGCTTAGGAAGCGGGGGCCCTATCTACAATGAGCAGTTCTTC. This codes for CASSLGSGGPIYNEQFF. Full variable domain (outside the CDR3, taken from reference TRBV7-9 and TRBJ2-1): DTGVSQNPRHKITKRGQNVTFRCDPISEHNRLYWYRQTLGQGPEFLTYFQNEAQLEKSRLLSDRFSAERPKGSFSTLEIQRTEQGDSAMYLCASSLGSGGPIYNEQFFGPGTRLTVL.

This chain links TRBV9 with TRBJ1-6; 9 bases align to TRBD1. Germline-derived CDR1 and CDR2 are SGDLS and YYNGEE. The CDR3 covers 15 residues. V gave up 3 bases and J gave up 6 bases; unmatched junction bases: 4. This CDR3 is CASSEGQGSNSPLHF. For the CDR3, the DNA is TGTGCCAGCAGCGAGGGACAGGGTAGTAATTCACCCCTCCACTTT.

Only a few counts were recorded for this clone. The rearrangement joins TRBV28 to TRBJ1-5; 10 bases are a match to TRBD1. The germline CDR1 and CDR2 sequences are MDHEN and SYDVKM. Trimming at V came to 3 bases and at J to 7 bases, leaving 3 bases not matched to a gene. This CDR3 comprises 14 residues. The CDR3 DNA follows: TGTGCCAGCAGTTTGACAGGGGGCAGACAGCCCCAGCATTTT. As protein: CASSLTGGRQPQHF.